The 12 T cell receptor beta chains below come from one sample, sequenced in a study of shared clonotypes between healthy human individuals. Libraries were prepared by immunoSEQ multiplex PCR; TCRdb keeps only in-frame clonotypes and omits some of them. Of about 380,000 clones in the sample, around 96% are singletons; the top ten hold around 0.32%. The specimen was memory CD8+ T cells sorted from blood. Indicated subset: CD45RO+ cells pooled with CCR7-negative TemRA cells. The receptor source for this set is a man in his thirties or forties in good health.

This rearrangement joins TRBV28 to TRBJ1-1; D is possibly TRBD1 (6 bases). The CDR3 is 16 residues long. Germline V CDR1 and CDR2: MDHEN, SYDVKM. V dropped 3 bases and J dropped 0 bases, with 14 bases sitting between them. The CDR3 region is CASSFQVGAMNTEAFF. The CDR3 bases are TGTGCCAGCAGTTTTCAGGTGGGGGCTATGAACACTGAAGCTTTCTTT.

This rearrangement joins TRBV5-1 to TRBJ1-2; D is unclear. Germline V CDR1 and CDR2: SGHRS, YFSETQ. The V and J ends lost 1 base and 2 bases respectively, with 6 bases between them. The CDR3 consists of 13 residues. CDR3 sequence (DNA): TGCGCCAGCAGCTTGTCCACCAACTATGGCTACACCTTC. Residues: CASSLSTNYGYTF. The full variable domain, completed using reference TRBV5-1 and TRBJ1-2, is KAGVTQTPRYLIKTRGQQVTLSCSPISGHRSVSWYQQTPGQGLQFLFEYFSETQRNKGNFPGRFSGRQFSNSRSEMNVSTLELGDSALYLCASSLSTNYGYTFGSGTRLTVV.

J is TRBJ2-6 and V is TRBV5-1, with D unresolved. This CDR3 is 16 amino acids long. CDR1 SGHRS and CDR2 YFSETQ come from the germline V gene. V lost 1 base, J lost 0 bases, and 8 bases lay in between. CDR3 sequence (DNA): TGCGCCAGCAGCTTGTGGGGATTCTCTGGGGCCAACGTCCTGACTTTC. Its translation is CASSLWGFSGANVLTF. The full variable domain, in which reference TRBV5-1 and TRBJ2-6 provide the parts outside the CDR3, is KAGVTQTPRYLIKTRGQQVTLSCSPISGHRSVSWYQQTPGQGLQFLFEYFSETQRNKGNFPGRFSGRQFSNSRSEMNVSTLELGDSALYLCASSLWGFSGANVLTFGAGSRLTVL.

A word on this clone: Other DNA sequences in this sample translate to the same CDR3. This chain joins TRBV28 and TRBJ1-5, with D possibly being TRBD1 (5 bases). The CDR3 has 13 amino acids. Per the germline V gene, CDR1 is MDHEN and CDR2 is SYDVKM. The V end lost 2 bases, the J end lost 7 bases, and 9 bases lay between the germline ends. In nucleotides, the CDR3 is TGTGCCAGCAGTTTAAGGGGATCCCAGCCCCAGCATTTT. This sequence encodes CASSLRGSQPQHF. Full variable domain (remainder filled in from reference TRBV28 and TRBJ1-5): DVKVTQSSRYLVKRTGEKVFLECVQDMDHENMFWYRQDPGLGLRLIYFSYDVKMKEKGDIPEGYSVSREKKERFSLILESASTNQTSMYLCASSLRGSQPQHFGDGTRLSIL.

A single count supports this clone. The chain carries TRBV27 and TRBJ2-6; either TRBD1 or TRBD2 may supply D (5 bases each). The V end lost 5 bases, the J end lost 0 bases, and 23 bases lay between the germline ends. Germline-derived CDR1 and CDR2 are MNHEY and SMNVEV (reference sequence). The CDR3 totals 20 residues. CDR3: CASSRTDTRGSASGANVLTF. The CDR3 DNA follows: TGTGCCAGCAGTCGAACGGATACCCGGGGCTCCGCCTCTGGGGCCAACGTCCTGACTTTC.

V gene TRBV4-1 combines with J gene TRBJ2-7, with 10 positions matching TRBD2. CDR3 length: 13 residues. Per germline, CDR1 MGHRA and CDR2 YSYEKL. Losses at the gene ends were 2 bases for V and 6 bases for J; bases not matched to a gene: 1. The CDR3 DNA sequence: TGCGCCAGCAGCCAACTAGCGGGAGCCGAGCAGTACTTC. Translating it yields CASSQLAGAEQYF.

This clone was counted a single time. The chain combines TRBV5-1 with TRBJ2-5; D remains unclear. Per the germline V gene, CDR1 is SGHRS and CDR2 is YFSETQ. The CDR3 has 13 amino acids. The V gene lost 1 base and the J gene lost 1 base, with 5 bases spanning the gap. CDR3 protein: CASSLSPQETQYF. The CDR3 DNA is TGCGCCAGCAGCTTGTCCCCCCAAGAGACCCAGTACTTC. The entire variable domain, with the rest obtained from reference TRBV5-1 and TRBJ2-5, is as follows: KAGVTQTPRYLIKTRGQQVTLSCSPISGHRSVSWYQQTPGQGLQFLFEYFSETQRNKGNFPGRFSGRQFSNSRSEMNVSTLELGDSALYLCASSLSPQETQYFGPGTRLLVL.

The V and J genes are TRBV7-2 and TRBJ2-3; TRBD2 matches at 9 bases. Per the germline V gene, CDR1 is SGHTA and CDR2 is FQGNSA. This CDR3 comprises 16 residues. V gave up 1 base and J gave up 4 bases; unmatched junction bases: 6. CDR3 nucleotides: TGTGCCAGCAGCTTAGACGGCGGGAGGGCCCCAGATACGCAGTATTTT. This translates into CASSLDGGRAPDTQYF.

The chain links TRBV4-2 to TRBJ2-5; 8 nucleotides line up with TRBD1. The V segment lost 4 bases and the J segment 4 bases; nucleotides outside the gene matches: 17. The CDR3 spans 18 residues. Germline V lookup: CDR1 LGHNA, CDR2 YNFKEQ. CDR3 sequence: CASSRDSGGFLGLETQYF. The CDR3 bases are TGTGCCAGCAGCCGGGACTCAGGGGGCTTCTTAGGTCTAGAGACCCAGTACTTC.

The V call is TRBV4-1, the J call TRBJ2-5; 8 nucleotides agree with TRBD2. V was clipped by 4 bases and J by 3 bases; unmatched bases: 4. CDR3 size: 14 residues. Germline-derived CDR1 and CDR2 are MGHRA and YSYEKL. The CDR3 bases are TGCGCCAGCAGCCCCCAACTAGCGGAAGAGACCCAGTACTTC. It yields the protein CASSPQLAEETQYF.

This clone was seen once. This chain joins TRBV5-8 and TRBJ2-6; D remains unclear. The CDR3 extends over 17 amino acids. The V end lost 7 bases, the J end lost 5 bases, and 22 bases lay between the germline ends. CDR1 and CDR2 (germline): SGHTS, YDEGEE. CDR3: CASYIIHTQSRANVLTF. CDR3 bases: TGTGCCAGCTACATAATTCATACACAAAGTCGGGCCAACGTCCTGACTTTC.

V and J are TRBV27 and TRBJ2-1; TRBD2 matches at 7 bases. The CDR3 runs 14 residues. Germline V gene lookup returns CDR1 MNHEY and CDR2 SMNVEV (reference sequence). V was clipped by 6 bases and J by 5 bases; unmatched bases: 7. The CDR3 is CASRSGIRNNEQFF. As DNA, the CDR3 is TGTGCCAGCAGGAGCGGGATTCGCAACAATGAGCAGTTCTTC.